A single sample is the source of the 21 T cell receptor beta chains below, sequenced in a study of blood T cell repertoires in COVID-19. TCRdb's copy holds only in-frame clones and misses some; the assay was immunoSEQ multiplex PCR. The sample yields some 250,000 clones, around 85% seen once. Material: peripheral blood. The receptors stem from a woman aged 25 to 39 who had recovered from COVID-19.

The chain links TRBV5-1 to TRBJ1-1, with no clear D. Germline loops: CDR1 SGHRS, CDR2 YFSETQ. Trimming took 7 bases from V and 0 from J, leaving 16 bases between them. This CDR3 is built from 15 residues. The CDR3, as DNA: TGCGCCAGCCGCACTTCGTCGGTTATGAACACTGAAGCTTTCTTT. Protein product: CASRTSSVMNTEAFF.

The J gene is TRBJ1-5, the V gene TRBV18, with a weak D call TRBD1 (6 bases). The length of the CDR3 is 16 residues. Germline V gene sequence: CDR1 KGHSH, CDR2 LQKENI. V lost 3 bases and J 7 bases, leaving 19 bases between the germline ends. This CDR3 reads CASSPGLRTVSQPQHF. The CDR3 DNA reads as TGTGCCAGCTCACCTGGCCTTCGGACAGTCTCGCAGCCCCAGCATTTT.

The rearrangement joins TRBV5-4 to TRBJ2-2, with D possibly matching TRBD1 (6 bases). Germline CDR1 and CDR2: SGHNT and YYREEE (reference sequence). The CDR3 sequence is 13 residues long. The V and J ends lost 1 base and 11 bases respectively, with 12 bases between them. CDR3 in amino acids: CASSLLFRGELFF. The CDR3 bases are TGTGCCAGCAGCTTGCTGTTCAGGGGCGAGCTGTTTTTT. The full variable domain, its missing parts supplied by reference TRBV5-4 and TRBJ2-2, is ETGVTQSPTHLIKTRGQQVTLRCSSQSGHNTVSWYQQALGQGPQFIFQYYREEENGRGNFPPRFSGLQFPNYSSELNVNALELDDSALYLCASSLLFRGELFFGEGSRLTVL.

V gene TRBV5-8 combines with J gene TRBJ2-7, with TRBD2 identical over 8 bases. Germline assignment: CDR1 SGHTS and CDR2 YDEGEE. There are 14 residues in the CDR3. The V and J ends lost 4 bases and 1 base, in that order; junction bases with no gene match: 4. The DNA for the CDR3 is TGTGCCAGCAGCCGAGAGCGGGGGTCCTACGAGCAGTACTTC. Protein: CASSRERGSYEQYF.

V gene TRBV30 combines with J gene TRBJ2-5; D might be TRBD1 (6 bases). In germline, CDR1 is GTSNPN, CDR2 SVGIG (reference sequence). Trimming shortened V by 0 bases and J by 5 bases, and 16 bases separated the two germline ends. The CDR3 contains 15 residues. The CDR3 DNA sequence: TGTGCCTGGAGTGTCTCTGGGGGCCTTGGGGAGACCCAGTACTTC. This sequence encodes CAWSVSGGLGETQYF.

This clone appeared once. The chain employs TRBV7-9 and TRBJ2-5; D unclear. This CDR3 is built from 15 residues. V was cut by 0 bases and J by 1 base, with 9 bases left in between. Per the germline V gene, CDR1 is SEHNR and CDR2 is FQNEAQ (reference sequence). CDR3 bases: TGTGCCAGCAGCTTAGCGCTGTCTACCCAAGAGACCCAGTACTTC. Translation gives CASSLALSTQETQYF.

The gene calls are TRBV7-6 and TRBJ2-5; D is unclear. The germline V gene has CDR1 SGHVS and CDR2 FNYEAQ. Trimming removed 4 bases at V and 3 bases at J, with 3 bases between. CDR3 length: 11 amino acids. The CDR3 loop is CASSSKETQYF. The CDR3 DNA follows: TGTGCCAGCAGCTCTAAAGAGACCCAGTACTTC.

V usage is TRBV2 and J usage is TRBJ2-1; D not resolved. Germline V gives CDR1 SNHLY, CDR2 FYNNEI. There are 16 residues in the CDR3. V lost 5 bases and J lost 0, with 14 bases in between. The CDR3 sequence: CASSNLEGGSYNEQFF. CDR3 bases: TGTGCCAGCAGTAATCTTGAAGGCGGCTCCTACAATGAGCAGTTCTTC.

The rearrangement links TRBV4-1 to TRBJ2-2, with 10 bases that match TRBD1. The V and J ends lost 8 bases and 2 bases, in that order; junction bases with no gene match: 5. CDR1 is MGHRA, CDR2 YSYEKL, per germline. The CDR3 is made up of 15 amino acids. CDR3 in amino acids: CASGRTGGNTGELFF. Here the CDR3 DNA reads TGCGCCAGCGGACGGACAGGGGGAAACACCGGGGAGCTGTTTTTT.

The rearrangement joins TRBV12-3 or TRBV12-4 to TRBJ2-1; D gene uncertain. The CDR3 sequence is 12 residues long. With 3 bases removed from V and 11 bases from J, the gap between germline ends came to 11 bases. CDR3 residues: CASSFVGLKQFF. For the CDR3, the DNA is TGTGCCAGCAGTTTTGTGGGCCTAAAGCAGTTCTTC.

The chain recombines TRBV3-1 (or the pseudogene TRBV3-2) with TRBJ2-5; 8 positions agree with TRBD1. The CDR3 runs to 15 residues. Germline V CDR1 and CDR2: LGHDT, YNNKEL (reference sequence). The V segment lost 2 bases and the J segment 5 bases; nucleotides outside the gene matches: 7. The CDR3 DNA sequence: TGTGCCAGCAGCCAAAGGACAGGGCTTGCGGAGACCCAGTACTTC. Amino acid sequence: CASSQRTGLAETQYF.

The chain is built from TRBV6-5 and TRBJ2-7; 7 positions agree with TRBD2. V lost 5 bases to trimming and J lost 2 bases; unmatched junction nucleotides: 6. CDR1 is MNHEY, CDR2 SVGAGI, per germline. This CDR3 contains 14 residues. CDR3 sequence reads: CASSPGGRTYEQYF. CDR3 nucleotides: TGTGCCAGCAGTCCGGGAGGTAGGACCTACGAGCAGTACTTC.

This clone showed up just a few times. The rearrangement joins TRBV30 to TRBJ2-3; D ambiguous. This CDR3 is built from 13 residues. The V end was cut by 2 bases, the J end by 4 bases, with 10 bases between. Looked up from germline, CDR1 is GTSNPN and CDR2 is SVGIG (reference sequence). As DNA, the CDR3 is TGTGCCTGGAGTCCCGGCGGCGCAGATACGCAGTATTTT. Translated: CAWSPGGADTQYF.

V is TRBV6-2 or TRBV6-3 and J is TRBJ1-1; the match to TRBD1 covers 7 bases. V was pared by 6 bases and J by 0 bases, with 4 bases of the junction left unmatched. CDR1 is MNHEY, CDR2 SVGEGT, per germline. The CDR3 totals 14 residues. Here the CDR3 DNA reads TGTGCCAGCAGCCCGGACAGGCTGAACACTGAAGCTTTCTTT. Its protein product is CASSPDRLNTEAFF.

DNA for the CDR3: TGTGCCAGCAGCCAAGGACAGGGGGTTTTAAACACCATATATTTT. Protein sequence: CASSQGQGVLNTIYF. The rearrangement uses TRBV3-1 (or the pseudogene TRBV3-2) and TRBJ1-3; 9 bases fit TRBD1. The length of the CDR3 is 15 residues. Germline CDR1 reads LGHDT; CDR2 reads YNNKEL (reference sequence). Trimming cost V 1 base and J 6 bases; bases outside gene matches: 4.

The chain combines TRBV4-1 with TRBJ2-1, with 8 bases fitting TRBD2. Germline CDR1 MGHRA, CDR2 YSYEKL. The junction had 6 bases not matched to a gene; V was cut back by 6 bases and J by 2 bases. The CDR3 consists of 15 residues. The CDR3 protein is CASRPLAAAYNEQFF. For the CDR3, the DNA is TGCGCCAGCAGACCACTAGCGGCGGCCTACAATGAGCAGTTCTTC.

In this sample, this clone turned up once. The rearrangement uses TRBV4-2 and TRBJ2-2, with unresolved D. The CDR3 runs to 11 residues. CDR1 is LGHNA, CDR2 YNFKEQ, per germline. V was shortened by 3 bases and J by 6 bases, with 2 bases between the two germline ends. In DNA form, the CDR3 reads TGTGCCAGCAGCCACTCCGGGGAGCTGTTTTTT. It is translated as CASSHSGELFF.

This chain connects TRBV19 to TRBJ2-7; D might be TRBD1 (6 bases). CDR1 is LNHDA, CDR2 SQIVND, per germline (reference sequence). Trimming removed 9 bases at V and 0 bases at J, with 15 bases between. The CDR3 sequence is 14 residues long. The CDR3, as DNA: TGTGCCAGCTCCCGAGGGACAAACTCCTACGAGCAGTACTTC. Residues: CASSRGTNSYEQYF.

The chain's CDR3 is CASSPGIPPDEQYF. The CDR3 DNA follows: TGTGCCAGCAGCCCGGGAATTCCCCCCGACGAGCAGTACTTC. The chain couples TRBV7-9 to TRBJ2-7; possibly TRBD2 for D (5 bases). CDR3 length: 14 amino acids. V was clipped by 5 bases and J by 5 bases, with 16 bases between them. Germline V gene lookup returns CDR1 SEHNR and CDR2 FQNEAQ (reference sequence).

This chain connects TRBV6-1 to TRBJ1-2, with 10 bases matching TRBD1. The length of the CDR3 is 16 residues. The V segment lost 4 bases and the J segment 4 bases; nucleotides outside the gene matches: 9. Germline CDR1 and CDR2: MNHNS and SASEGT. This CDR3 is CASSGGTGATSYGYTF. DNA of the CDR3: TGTGCCAGCAGTGGTGGGACAGGGGCGACCAGCTATGGCTACACCTTC.

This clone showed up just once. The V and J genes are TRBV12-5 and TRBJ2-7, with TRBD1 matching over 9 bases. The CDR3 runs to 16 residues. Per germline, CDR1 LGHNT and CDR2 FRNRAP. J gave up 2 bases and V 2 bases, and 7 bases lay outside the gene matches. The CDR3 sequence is CASGLRRTGVAYEQYF. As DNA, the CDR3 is TGTGCTAGTGGTTTGCGCAGGACAGGGGTGGCCTACGAGCAGTACTTC. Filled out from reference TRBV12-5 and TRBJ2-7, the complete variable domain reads DARVTQTPRHKVTEMGQEVTMRCQPILGHNTVFWYRQTMMQGLELLAYFRNRAPLDDSGMPKDRFSAEMPDATLATLKIQPSEPRDSAVYFCASGLRRTGVAYEQYFGPGTRLTVT.